The 8 T cell receptor beta chains listed next were all sequenced from one sample in a study of chemoradiotherapy in HPV16-positive cancers. Profiling relied on immunoSEQ multiplex PCR, and the TCRdb table lists in-frame clones only, not all of them. The data contain some 70,000 clones, 88% of them singletons. The specimen was blood, collected from a patient who underwent chemoradiotherapy. All receptors derive from a human donor with HPV-associated anogenital cancer.

This clone has only a few counts. This chain uses TRBV7-6 with TRBJ2-2; D uncertain. Trimming removed 2 bases from V and 7 bases from J, with 8 bases in between. Germline V gene data show CDR1 as SGHVS and CDR2 as FNYEAQ. The length of the CDR3 is 13 residues. The CDR3 DNA sequence: TGTGCCAGCAGCTTAAACGGTATCGGGGAGCTGTTTTTT. Amino acids: CASSLNGIGELFF.

V and J are TRBV21-1 and TRBJ2-6; the D segment call TRBD1 is taken from the table without a DNA check. TRBV21-1 is deemed a pseudogene. This CDR3 is 17 amino acids long. CDR3 in DNA: TGTGCCAGCAGCAAAAAGGACAGCCGCTCTGGGGCCAACGTCCTGACTTTC. Protein product: CASSKKDSRSGANVLTF.

The chain carries TRBV6-5 and TRBJ2-2; no clear D. Trimming removed 0 bases from V and 4 bases from J, with 9 bases in between. The germline gives CDR1 MNHEY, CDR2 SVGAGI. The CDR3 sequence is 15 residues long. The CDR3 protein is CASSYSGSGTGELFF. The CDR3 DNA follows: TGTGCCAGCAGTTACTCGGGCAGTGGCACCGGGGAGCTGTTTTTT.

The rearrangement joins TRBV6-1 to TRBJ2-5, with D maybe TRBD2 (7 bases). The CDR3 covers 14 residues. CDR1 is MNHNS and CDR2 is SASEGT in the germline V gene. V gave up 6 bases and J gave up 3 bases, with 14 bases separating them. The CDR3 loop reads CASSRGAGEETQYF. In DNA form, the CDR3 reads TGTGCCAGCAGCCGGGGGGCGGGAGAAGAGACCCAGTACTTC.

V gene TRBV6-6 combines with J gene TRBJ2-4; 9 nucleotides align to TRBD2. Germline V lookup: CDR1 MNHNY, CDR2 SVGAGI (reference sequence). V shed 5 bases and J 1 base; nucleotides not matched to a gene: 3. This CDR3 is 15 amino acids long. For the CDR3, the DNA is TGTGCCAGCAGTGGCAGCGGGGGGGCCAAAAACATTCAGTACTTC. This encodes CASSGSGGAKNIQYF.

The V call is TRBV29-1, the J call TRBJ1-2, with TRBD1 matching 7 bases. Germline assignment: CDR1 SQVTM and CDR2 ANQGSEA. V lost 7 bases, J lost 8 bases, and 10 bases stayed unmatched. The CDR3 is made up of 12 amino acids. The CDR3 coding sequence is TGCAGCGCAGGGGGTGGGACGCGGGGCTACACCTTC. Translation gives CSAGGGTRGYTF. The full variable domain, its missing parts supplied by reference TRBV29-1 and TRBJ1-2, is SAVISQKPSRDICQRGTSLTIQCQVDSQVTMMFWYRQQPGQSLTLIATANQGSEATYESGFVIDKFPISRPNLTFSTLTVSNMSPEDSSIYLCSAGGGTRGYTFGSGTRLTVV.

V and J are TRBV5-1 and TRBJ2-3, with 10 bases lining up with TRBD2. CDR1 is SGHRS, CDR2 YFSETQ, per germline. The trim removed 0 bases at V and 4 bases at J, leaving 5 bases unmatched. The CDR3 consists of 16 residues. The CDR3 DNA follows: TGCGCCAGCAGCTTGGGTGGGACTAGCGTAGCAGATACGCAGTATTTT. This gives the protein CASSLGGTSVADTQYF. Drawing the rest from reference TRBV5-1 and TRBJ2-3, the complete variable domain is KAGVTQTPRYLIKTRGQQVTLSCSPISGHRSVSWYQQTPGQGLQFLFEYFSETQRNKGNFPGRFSGRQFSNSRSEMNVSTLELGDSALYLCASSLGGTSVADTQYFGPGTRLTVL.

This sequence joins TRBV30 and TRBJ1-2; D is unresolved. Per germline, CDR1 GTSNPN and CDR2 SVGIG (reference sequence). With 7 bases removed from V and 8 bases from J, the gap between germline ends came to 8 bases. This CDR3 comprises 9 residues. The CDR3 region has the DNA TGTGCCTCTGAAGGGGGCTACACCTTC. Its protein product is CASEGGYTF.